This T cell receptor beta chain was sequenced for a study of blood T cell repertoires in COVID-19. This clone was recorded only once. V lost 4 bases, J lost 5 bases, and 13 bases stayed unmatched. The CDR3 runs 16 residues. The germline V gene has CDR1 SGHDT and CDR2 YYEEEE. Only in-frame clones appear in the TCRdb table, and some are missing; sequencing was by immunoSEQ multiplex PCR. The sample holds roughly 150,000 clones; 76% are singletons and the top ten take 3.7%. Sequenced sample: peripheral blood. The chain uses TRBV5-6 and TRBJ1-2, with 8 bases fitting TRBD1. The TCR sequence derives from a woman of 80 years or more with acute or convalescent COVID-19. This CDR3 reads CASSRRETGAGYGYTF. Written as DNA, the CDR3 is TGTGCCAGCAGCCGACGAGAGACAGGGGCGGGATATGGCTACACCTTC.